The sequence of this TCR beta chain was determined in a study of T cells in Graves' hyperthyroidism and ophthalmopathy. In germline, CDR1 is LNHDA, CDR2 SQIVND (reference sequence). This CDR3 has 15 amino acids. The V gene lost 6 bases and the J gene lost 0 bases, with 14 bases spanning the gap. The investigators amplified TCR beta CDR3 regions from RNA transcripts. HTBI primers were the set used in a first-round RT-PCR of the TCR CDR3. One entry per CDR3 protein, called by TCRdb with MiXCR from the multiplex PCR reads. The sample shows over 400,000 distinct CDR3 sequences, about 20% of them seen only once.

The receptor comes from a woman in her 70s with Graves' ophthalmopathy. Material: blood. V usage is TRBV19 and J usage is TRBJ2-5; the D gene is possibly TRBD1 (6 bases). The chain's CDR3 is CASRIGQSHQETQYF. The CDR3 coding sequence is TGTGCCAGTAGAATCGGACAGTCGCACCAAGAGACCCAGTACTTC.